The TCR beta chain described here comes from a study of blood T cell repertoires in COVID-19. Overall study context: There were acute and convalescent COVID-19 samples, and they came from the United States, Italy and Spain.

Trimming took off 5 bases at V and 0 bases at J, with 11 bases between the two ends. CDR1 is MNHEY, CDR2 SVGAGI, per germline. This CDR3 contains 15 residues. Those enrolled, adults aged roughly 18 to 90 years, came from 20 to 25 US areas. Clinical history reported by participants formed the basis on which cohorts were assigned. Produced via immunoSEQ multiplex PCR; TCRdb's table is partial and in-frame only. Among some 200,000 clones, around 87% were seen once, and the ten largest hold approximately 2.4%. This sequence was found in a woman in her thirties who had recovered from COVID-19. The rearrangement links TRBV6-5 to TRBJ1-5, with D possibly TRBD1 on 5 matching bases. Sequencing was performed on PBMCs or T cells enriched from blood (not recorded which). The CDR3 sequence is CASSPGHYSNQPQHF. The CDR3 DNA reads TGTGCCAGCAGTCCAGGACATTATAGCAATCAGCCCCAGCATTTT.